One sample yielded the 30 T cell receptor beta chains listed below, sequenced in a study of neoadjuvant nivolumab and ipilimumab in lung cancer. Sequencing used immunoSEQ multiplex PCR; TCRdb keeps in-frame clones, though not all of them. This table has 7,500 to 9,000 clones, roughly 77% appearing once. This sample comprised adjacent normal lung tissue, obtained after neoadjuvant nivolumab, alone or with ipilimumab, at or shortly before surgery. These receptor sequences come from an adult with non-small cell lung cancer.

The rearrangement links TRBV30 to TRBJ2-7, with D possibly matching TRBD1 (6 bases). This CDR3 has 13 amino acids. Germline-derived CDR1 and CDR2 are GTSNPN and SVGIG (reference sequence). V was trimmed by 3 bases and J by 3 bases, leaving 12 bases between them. In DNA, the CDR3 is TGTGCCTGGAGCGGTCCAGGGGACTACGAGCAGTACTTC. The encoded protein is CAWSGPGDYEQYF.

The V call is TRBV11-2, the J call TRBJ2-1, with D possibly called TRBD1 or TRBD2 (5 bases each). V lost 3 bases to trimming and J lost 5 bases, with 14 bases between them. The CDR3 spans 15 residues. Germline-derived CDR1 and CDR2 are SGHAT and FQNNGV. DNA for the CDR3: TGTGCCAGCAGCTTTCGTCCGGGGCCAAACAATGAGCAGTTCTTC. Translated: CASSFRPGPNNEQFF.

The V and J genes are TRBV13 and TRBJ2-7; 9 nucleotides align to TRBD1. In germline, CDR1 is PRHDT, CDR2 FYEKMQ (reference sequence). The trim removed 3 bases at V and 5 bases at J, leaving 11 bases unmatched. This CDR3 comprises 16 residues. The CDR3 nucleotides read TGTGCCAGCAGCTTGGGATTCTTACAGGGGGCGGACGAGCAGTACTTC. It translates to CASSLGFLQGADEQYF.

This rearrangement joins TRBV19 to TRBJ2-3; 11 nucleotides line up with TRBD1. Germline loops: CDR1 LNHDA, CDR2 SQIVND (reference sequence). The CDR3 loop spans 14 amino acids. Germline trimming cut 9 bases from V and 1 base from J; bases unmatched to any gene: 3. The CDR3 loop is CASRGQGGTDTQYF. CDR3 DNA: TGTGCCAGCAGGGGACAGGGGGGCACAGATACGCAGTATTTT. The full variable domain, completed using reference TRBV19 and TRBJ2-3, is DGGITQSPKYLFRKEGQNVTLSCEQNLNHDAMYWYRQDPGQGLRLIYYSQIVNDFQKGDIAEGYSVSREKKESFPLTVTSAQKNPTAFYLCASRGQGGTDTQYFGPGTRLTVL.

The chain is built from TRBV7-2 and TRBJ2-1, with 7 bases that match TRBD1. The germline V gene has CDR1 SGHTA and CDR2 FQGNSA. The CDR3 runs 15 residues. Trimming cost V 6 bases and J 9 bases; bases outside gene matches: 14. CDR3 sequence (DNA): TGTGCCAGCAGTCCCCCGGGCAGGGGGTTCAGTGAGCAGTTCTTC. The encoded protein is CASSPPGRGFSEQFF.

V is TRBV6-5 and J is TRBJ2-7; 7 bases map to TRBD2. Germline assignment: CDR1 MNHEY and CDR2 SVGAGI. The V gene end was trimmed by 5 bases and the J gene end by 2 bases; junction bases not matched to a gene: 6. This CDR3 contains 14 residues. The CDR3: CASSPPGLTYEQYF. The CDR3 DNA follows: TGTGCCAGCAGTCCTCCGGGACTAACCTACGAGCAGTACTTC.

The chain couples TRBV7-9 to TRBJ1-6; D remains unclear. The germline V and J ends were trimmed by 0 bases and 10 bases, with 10 bases remaining between them. Germline V lookup: CDR1 SEHNR, CDR2 FQNEAQ (reference sequence). The CDR3 totals 14 residues. Here the CDR3 DNA reads TGTGCCAGCAGCTTAGCCTCCGGCGGGTCACCCCTCCACTTT. Translated, it gives CASSLASGGSPLHF.

The rearrangement uses TRBV6-5 and TRBJ2-1; TRBD2 might be the D (5 bases). Germline CDR1 reads MNHEY; CDR2 reads SVGAGI. This CDR3 is 14 amino acids long. V was shortened by 4 bases and J by 8 bases, with 15 bases between the two germline ends. CDR3 nucleotides: TGTGCCAGCAGTTCCTTCGGACTCGGCGATGAGCAGTTCTTC. Protein sequence: CASSSFGLGDEQFF.

The J gene is TRBJ1-6, the V gene TRBV5-1; TRBD1 agrees at 7 bases. The CDR3 is made up of 15 amino acids. Looked up from germline, CDR1 is SGHRS and CDR2 is YFSETQ. V lost 0 bases to trimming and J lost 4 bases; unmatched junction nucleotides: 1. CDR3 DNA: TGCGCCAGCAGCTTGGGCAGGGGGTATAATTCACCCCTCCACTTT. Protein sequence: CASSLGRGYNSPLHF.

The rearrangement links TRBV5-5 to TRBJ1-1, with TRBD1 matching over 7 bases. Unmatched junction bases numbered 10, after V lost 4 bases and J lost 4 bases. Germline values: CDR1 SGHKS, CDR2 YYEKEE (reference sequence). The CDR3 sequence is 15 residues long. CDR3 in DNA: TGTGCCAGCAGCCCGACCGGACAGGCTAGCACTGAAGCTTTCTTT. This encodes CASSPTGQASTEAFF.

This clone was counted between two and nine times. The genes are TRBV27 and TRBJ2-7; possible D gene TRBD1, 6 bases. V was cut by 2 bases and J by 7 bases, with 9 bases left in between. This CDR3 region has 12 residues. Germline values: CDR1 MNHEY, CDR2 SMNVEV (reference sequence). Here the CDR3 DNA reads TGTGCCAGCAGTTTAACAGGGTGGGAGCAGTACTTC. Protein: CASSLTGWEQYF.

V is TRBV7-9 and J is TRBJ1-2; possibly TRBD1 for D (6 bases). The CDR3 consists of 14 residues. Trimming took 3 bases from V and 4 from J, leaving 12 bases between them. Germline CDR1 is SEHNR and CDR2 is FQNEAQ (reference sequence). The CDR3: CASSLPQGGYGYTF. The CDR3 DNA follows: TGTGCCAGCAGCTTGCCACAGGGTGGCTATGGCTACACCTTC.

The gene calls are TRBV6-5 and TRBJ2-1; 7 positions agree with TRBD2. Germline CDR1 and CDR2: MNHEY and SVGAGI. The CDR3 contains 16 residues. Unmatched junction bases numbered 6, after V lost 0 bases and J lost 4 bases. Here the CDR3 reads CASSYSGEGPYNEQFF. For the CDR3, the DNA is TGTGCCAGCAGTTACTCGGGGGAGGGTCCATACAATGAGCAGTTCTTC.

This clone has just a few counts. The chain combines TRBV7-2 with TRBJ2-3, with 8 bases aligning to TRBD1. The CDR3 is 15 residues long. V dropped 2 bases and J dropped 2; count of bases not matched to a gene: 3. Germline assignment: CDR1 SGHTA and CDR2 FQGNSA. The CDR3 is CASSLQGAHTDTQYF. The DNA for the CDR3 is TGTGCCAGCAGCTTACAGGGGGCTCACACAGATACGCAGTATTTT.

The chain recombines TRBV19 with TRBJ1-1, with D uncertain. This CDR3 has 12 amino acids. V was shortened by 8 bases and J by 4 bases, with 11 bases between the two germline ends. CDR1 LNHDA and CDR2 SQIVND come from the germline V gene (reference sequence). The CDR3 DNA follows: TGTGCCAGTCAGACGTTGGGCACTGAAGCTTTCTTT. It specifies CASQTLGTEAFF.

CDR3 DNA: TGCGCCAGCAGCCAACAGCTATCCACTGAAGCTTTCTTT. Its protein product is CASSQQLSTEAFF. The V gene is TRBV5-1, the J gene TRBJ1-1; no definite D call. V lost 4 bases and J lost 4, with 11 bases in between. CDR3 length: 13 amino acids. From germline, CDR1 is SGHRS and CDR2 YFSETQ. The full variable domain, rest sourced from reference TRBV5-1 and TRBJ1-1, is KAGVTQTPRYLIKTRGQQVTLSCSPISGHRSVSWYQQTPGQGLQFLFEYFSETQRNKGNFPGRFSGRQFSNSRSEMNVSTLELGDSALYLCASSQQLSTEAFFGQGTRLTVV.

The chain couples TRBV6-5 to TRBJ1-3; D remains unclear. Germline loops: CDR1 MNHEY, CDR2 SVGAGI. The CDR3 spans 15 residues. Trimming cost V 4 bases and J 0 bases, with 10 bases left between them. The DNA of the CDR3 is TGTGCCAGCAGTTCCAATCGGGGCTCTGGAAACACCATATATTTT. It is translated as CASSSNRGSGNTIYF.

The rearrangement links TRBV4-3 to TRBJ1-6, with unresolved D. From germline, CDR1 is LGHNA and CDR2 YSLEER. This CDR3 spans 14 amino acids. V lost 0 bases and J 10 bases, leaving 10 bases between the germline ends. CDR3 sequence: CASSQDPRASPLHF. The CDR3 nucleotides read TGCGCCAGCAGCCAAGACCCTCGTGCCTCACCCCTCCACTTT.

J is TRBJ2-1 and V is TRBV12-5, with TRBD2 identical over 13 bases. This CDR3 spans 16 amino acids. Per germline, CDR1 LGHNT and CDR2 FRNRAP. J was trimmed by 4 bases and V by 6 bases; bases with no gene match: 6. DNA of the CDR3: TGTGCTAGTGGCCCCACTAGCGGGGGGGTTTACAATGAGCAGTTCTTC. Protein product: CASGPTSGGVYNEQFF. The full variable domain, rest sourced from reference TRBV12-5 and TRBJ2-1, is DARVTQTPRHKVTEMGQEVTMRCQPILGHNTVFWYRQTMMQGLELLAYFRNRAPLDDSGMPKDRFSAEMPDATLATLKIQPSEPRDSAVYFCASGPTSGGVYNEQFFGPGTRLTVL.

The J gene is TRBJ1-5, the V gene TRBV18; 8 bases match TRBD1. Germline CDR1 is KGHSH and CDR2 is LQKENI. J gave up 2 bases and V 2 bases, and 5 bases lay outside the gene matches. There are 16 residues in the CDR3. CDR3 amino acids: CASSPEAGGGNQPQHF. In nucleotides, the CDR3 is TGTGCCAGCTCACCAGAGGCAGGGGGCGGCAATCAGCCCCAGCATTTT.

This clone occurred once. The chain combines TRBV2 with TRBJ1-4; D is unresolved. Looked up from germline, CDR1 is SNHLY and CDR2 is FYNNEI. The CDR3 covers 13 residues. Deletions cut 5 bases from V and 8 bases from J, with 12 bases between. In DNA, the CDR3 is TGTGCCAGCAGTACCGGGCTCCGGGAAAAACTGTTTTTT. Encoded protein: CASSTGLREKLFF.

This rearrangement joins TRBV15 to TRBJ2-3; D is possibly TRBD1 (6 bases). Germline lookup yields CDR1 LNHNV and CDR2 YYDKDF (reference sequence). This CDR3 spans 16 amino acids. V lost 1 base and J lost 1, with 12 bases in between. The CDR3 DNA follows: TGTGCCACCAGCAGAGCCGGGACATTCGGCACAGATACGCAGTATTTT. It encodes CATSRAGTFGTDTQYF.

The rearrangement uses TRBV11-2 and TRBJ2-7, with 8 bases that match TRBD2. The V gene's germline CDR1 is SGHAT and CDR2 FQNNGV. V gave up 1 base and J gave up 4 bases; unmatched junction bases: 9. The CDR3 is 16 residues long. The CDR3 DNA reads as TGTGCCAGCAGCTTAGCGGCGCGGGGGGTCGTATACGAGCAGTACTTC. The encoded protein is CASSLAARGVVYEQYF.

This rearrangement joins TRBV7-9 to TRBJ2-7, with 9 bases aligning to TRBD1. This CDR3 has 14 amino acids. V lost 2 bases to trimming and J lost 4 bases; unmatched junction nucleotides: 3. The germline V gene encodes CDR1 SEHNR and CDR2 FQNEAQ (reference sequence). For the CDR3, the DNA is TGTGCCAGCAGCTTAACCGGGACAGGGTACGAGCAGTACTTC. It yields the protein CASSLTGTGYEQYF.

The V call is TRBV6-5, the J call TRBJ1-1; 8 bases align to TRBD1. Germline V gene sequence: CDR1 MNHEY, CDR2 SVGAGI. V dropped 4 bases and J dropped 5; count of bases not matched to a gene: 9. The CDR3 consists of 15 residues. The CDR3, as DNA: TGTGCCAGCAGTTGGGAACGACAGGGGAAAACTGAAGCTTTCTTT. Its protein is CASSWERQGKTEAFF.

The chain uses TRBV11-2 and TRBJ1-1, with TRBD1 as a possible D gene (5 bases). Germline loops: CDR1 SGHAT, CDR2 FQNNGV. This CDR3 region has 15 residues. Trimming pared 5 bases from V and 7 bases from J, leaving 20 bases between. CDR3 protein: CASSPPNPTADEAFF. CDR3 nucleotide sequence: TGTGCCAGCAGCCCCCCCAACCCGACAGCGGATGAAGCTTTCTTT.

The rearrangement uses TRBV6-5 and TRBJ1-5; 9 bases match TRBD1. Trimming removed 4 bases from V and 5 bases from J; junction bases left unmatched: 3. The CDR3 has 14 residues. The V gene's germline CDR1 is MNHEY and CDR2 SVGAGI. The CDR3 loop reads CASSSTGGDQPQHF. The CDR3 DNA reads TGTGCCAGCAGTTCTACAGGGGGCGATCAGCCCCAGCATTTT.

V usage is TRBV5-1 and J usage is TRBJ1-4; 11 bases match TRBD1. The germline gives CDR1 SGHRS, CDR2 YFSETQ. The CDR3 extends over 16 amino acids. V shed 3 bases, J shed 7 bases, and the junction held 8 bases outside the gene matches. CDR3 coding DNA: TGCGCCAGCAGCTCTGGACAGGGGGCGAGTGGTGAAAAACTGTTTTTT. It specifies CASSSGQGASGEKLFF.

The genes are TRBV11-2 and TRBJ1-1; D remains unclear. Trimming shortened V by 3 bases and J by 2 bases, and 4 bases separated the two germline ends. The CDR3 covers 12 residues. Germline CDR1 is SGHAT and CDR2 is FQNNGV. CDR3 in DNA: TGTGCCAGCAGCTTTGGCAACACTGAAGCTTTCTTT. It specifies CASSFGNTEAFF.

The chain uses TRBV6-1 and TRBJ2-6; D not resolved. V was pared by 4 bases and J by 0 bases, with 4 bases between. The V gene's germline CDR1 is MNHNS and CDR2 SASEGT. The CDR3 runs 14 residues. The CDR3 is CASSVGSGANVLTF. The CDR3 DNA is TGTGCCAGCAGTGTGGGCTCTGGGGCCAACGTCCTGACTTTC.